The 3 T cell receptor beta chains below all came from one sample that was sequenced in a study of T cell clonality in common variable immunodeficiency. The method was immunoSEQ multiplex PCR; TCRdb's version includes in-frame clones alone and lacks a portion of them. Sampling found about 50,000 clones, none seen once. Sequences were obtained from peripheral blood mononuclear cells. The receptors here all came from a person aged 18 to 75 in good health.

The table lists this clone with many counts. The CDR3 is cut off 3 residues early in the read; its end comes from the germline J gene. The chain couples TRBV20-1 to TRBJ2-1; D is unclear. Germline CDR1 reads DFQATT; CDR2 reads SNEGSKA (reference sequence). The V gene lost 3 bases and the J gene lost 6 bases, with 9 bases spanning the gap. The length of the CDR3 is 12 residues. CDR3 in amino acids: CSASYPSNEQFF. The sequenced CDR3 bases are TGCAGTGCTAGCTACCCTTCCAATGAG.

This clone showed up many times. The missing CDR3 end, 3 residues past where the read stops, is filled in from the germline J gene. V and J are TRBV18 and TRBJ2-6, with D perhaps matching TRBD1 (5 bases). The CDR3 is 18 amino acids. CDR1 and CDR2 from the germline V gene are KGHSH and LQKENI. V gave up 3 bases and J gave up 0 bases, with 15 bases separating them. CDR3 loop: CASSPGQGVRSGANVLTF. The CDR3 DNA, read in part, is TGTGCCAGCTCACCGGGGCAAGGAGTTCGCTCTGGGGCCAACGTC.

Ten or more counts support this clone. The read ends 3 residues before the CDR3 terminus; that terminus is restored from the germline J gene. The chain has TRBV2 and TRBJ2-1; TRBD1 matches 7 bases. The CDR3 has 14 amino acids. V shed 4 bases, J shed 8 bases, and the junction held 8 bases outside the gene matches. Germline values: CDR1 SNHLY, CDR2 FYNNEI. The covered CDR3 bases are TGTGCCAGCAGTGGTAGACAGGGTGCGGATGAG. Residues: CASSGRQGADE. The entire CDR3 sequence reads CASSGRQGADEQFF.